These 3 T cell receptor beta chains were all obtained from the same sample, sequenced in a study of PD-1 blockade in classical Hodgkin lymphoma. TCRdb keeps only in-frame clones here, not all; method: immunoSEQ multiplex PCR. Of approximately 79,000 clones detected, about nine tenths appear once; the ten largest clones hold roughly 2.6%. Relapses following autologous stem cell transplantation were seen in all patients, with brentuximab vedotin exposure varying. This sample comprised peripheral blood mononuclear cells (PBMCs), obtained before the second cycle of nivolumab. The receptors shown here come from a human donor with classical Hodgkin lymphoma.

A few counts support this clone. The V and J genes are TRBV5-1 and TRBJ1-2, with unresolved D. CDR1 SGHRS and CDR2 YFSETQ come from the germline V gene. Trimming removed 2 bases at V and 8 bases at J, with 10 bases between. This CDR3 contains 12 residues. The CDR3 is CASSLNGQGYTF. The CDR3 nucleotides read TGCGCCAGCAGCTTAAACGGTCAGGGCTACACCTTC.

V is TRBV19 and J is TRBJ1-3; the D is unclear. The CDR3 consists of 16 residues. V dropped 7 bases and J dropped 4 bases, with 20 bases sitting between them. Germline V CDR1 and CDR2: LNHDA, SQIVND (reference sequence). This chain's CDR3 is CASTFLRASGGNTIYF. The CDR3, as DNA: TGTGCCAGTACTTTTTTAAGGGCCTCTGGAGGAAACACCATATATTTT.

This clone has only a few counts. J is TRBJ1-1 and V is TRBV5-8; possible D gene TRBD1, 5 bases. The CDR3 contains 13 residues. Germline V lookup: CDR1 SGHTS, CDR2 YDEGEE. V was pared by 0 bases and J by 8 bases, with 11 bases between. The CDR3 reads CASSLDRLGEAFF. CDR3 DNA: TGTGCCAGCAGCTTGGACAGGCTTGGAGAAGCTTTCTTT.